There are many counts of the clone carrying this T cell receptor beta chain. Its antigen is not identified. This entry belongs to a study of read filtering for tumor transcriptome and immune sequencing. As for the study in general: Whole-transcriptome libraries were prepared after DNase treatment. Per sample, TCR-region reads ranged about 3.5 to 11 million by IR-seq, 85 to 1273 by RNA-seq. Study-wide results and limits: IR-seq captured clonotypes deeper and more reliably than RNA-seq.

From about 400 ng of RNA, a library with molecular barcoded alpha/delta and beta/gamma adaptors was made. MiXCR, run by TCRdb on the reads, gives a single entry per CDR3 protein. Seen here are about 62,000 distinct CDR3 sequences, around 19% observed once, and the top ten hold approximately 11%. Germline CDR1 reads SQVTM; CDR2 reads ANQGSEA. Losses at the gene ends were 6 bases for V and 7 bases for J; bases not matched to a gene: 11. CDR3 length equals 14 residues. The V and J genes are TRBV29-1 and TRBJ2-1; 8 nucleotides align to TRBD1. Sequencing was performed on a population of CD138-negative cells sorted from bone marrow. The TCR originated in a donor aged 40 or over with multiple myeloma. CDR3 sequence: CSVATGVPSNEQFF. In DNA form, the CDR3 reads TGCAGCGTCGCGACAGGGGTCCCAAGTAATGAGCAGTTCTTC.